Listed here is a single T cell receptor (beta chain). The sample comes from a study of CD8+CD57+ T cells in acquired aplastic anemia. CD8+CD57+ cell expansion had been shown by flow cytometry in patients chosen for sequencing. Severe acquired aplastic anemia was present in every patient. CDR3 and TCR beta VDJ profiling relied on genomic DNA as the template. TCRdb reprocessed the reads via MiXCR and lists one record per CDR3 protein. This sample carries around 200,000 distinct CDR3 sequences, 63% of them seen once, and the ten largest clones take roughly 46%. The V segment lost 4 bases and the J segment 9 bases; nucleotides outside the gene matches: 7. CDR3 length: 14 amino acids. Germline assignment: CDR1 SGHTA and CDR2 FQGNSA.

The sequence derives from a human donor with aplastic anemia. Sequencing input: sorted CD4+, CD8+, or CD8+CD57+ T cells (not recorded which) from PBMCs. The chain employs TRBV7-2 and TRBJ2-1; 9 bases match TRBD2. As DNA, the CDR3 is TGTGCCAGCAGCTACGTAGCGGGAGATACTGAGCAGTTCTTC. It translates to CASSYVAGDTEQFF.